This T cell receptor (beta chain) was obtained from a study of response to subunit inactivated influenza vaccine. Per the germline V gene, CDR1 is SGHTA and CDR2 is FQGNSA. The CDR3 consists of 12 residues. Trimming cost V 1 base and J 11 bases, with 10 bases left between them. TCRdb re-derived calls from the RT-PCR reads in MiXCR, one entry per CDR3 protein. The repertoire holds about 500,000 distinct CDR3 sequences, 13% seen once, with about 12% in the top ten. Source: PBMCs from blood, taken roughly 48 days after vaccination. The chain combines TRBV7-2 with TRBJ2-3, with D maybe TRBD1 (6 bases). The origin of this receptor is a man aged 50-60 years who received an inactivated influenza vaccine. The chain's CDR3 is CASSLDRVVQYF. CDR3 bases: TGTGCCAGCAGCTTAGACAGGGTGGTGCAGTATTTT.